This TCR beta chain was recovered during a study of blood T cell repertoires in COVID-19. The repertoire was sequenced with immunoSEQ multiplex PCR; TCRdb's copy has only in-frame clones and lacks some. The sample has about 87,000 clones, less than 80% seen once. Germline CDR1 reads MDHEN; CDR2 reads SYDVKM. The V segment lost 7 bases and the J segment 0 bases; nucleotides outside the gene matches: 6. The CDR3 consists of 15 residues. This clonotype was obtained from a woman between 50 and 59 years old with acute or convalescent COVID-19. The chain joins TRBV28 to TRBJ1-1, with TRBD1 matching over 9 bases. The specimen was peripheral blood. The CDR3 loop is CASTSGDRVNTEAFF. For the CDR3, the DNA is TGTGCCAGCACCTCAGGGGACAGGGTGAACACTGAAGCTTTCTTT.